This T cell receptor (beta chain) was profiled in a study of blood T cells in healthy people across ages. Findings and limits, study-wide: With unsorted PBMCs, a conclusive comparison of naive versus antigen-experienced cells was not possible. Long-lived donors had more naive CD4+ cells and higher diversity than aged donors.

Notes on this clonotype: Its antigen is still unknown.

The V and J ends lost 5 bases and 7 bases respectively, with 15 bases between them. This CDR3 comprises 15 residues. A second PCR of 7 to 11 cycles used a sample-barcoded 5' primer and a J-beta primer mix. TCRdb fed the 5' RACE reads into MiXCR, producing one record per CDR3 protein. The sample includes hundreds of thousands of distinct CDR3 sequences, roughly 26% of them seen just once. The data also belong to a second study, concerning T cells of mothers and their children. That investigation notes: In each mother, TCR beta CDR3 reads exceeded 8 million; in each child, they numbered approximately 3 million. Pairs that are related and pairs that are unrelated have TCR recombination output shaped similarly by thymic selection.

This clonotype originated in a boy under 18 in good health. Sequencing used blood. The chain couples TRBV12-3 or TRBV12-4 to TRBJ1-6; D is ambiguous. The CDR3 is CASSTDMAQNSPLHF. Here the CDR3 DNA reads TGTGCCAGCAGTACCGACATGGCCCAAAATTCACCCCTCCACTTT.